This is a list of T cell receptor beta chains from one sample in a study of blood T cells in healthy people across ages. A single record per CDR3 protein comes from TCRdb applying MiXCR to the 5' RACE reads. Here the sample spans 1.5 million to 2 million distinct CDR3 sequences, roughly two fifths being singletons. Sequencing was done on a sample of blood. These receptors came from a human donor in good health. The conserved cysteine and the conserved F or W are not part of the CDR3 here.

J: TRBJ1-1
V: TRBV7-9
CDR3: ASSPDRFWDTEAF

J: TRBJ1-1
V: TRBV7-6
CDR3: ASSLAGTSGAF

J: TRBJ2-4
V: TRBV5-1
CDR3: ASSLDRAFNIQY

J: .
V: TRBV4-1
CDR3: ASSQDGGGIPPYEQY

J: TRBJ2-5
V: TRBV7-2
CDR3: ASSLGVRRRETQY

J: TRBJ1-2
V: TRBV4-1
CDR3: ASSQSDYLYGYT

J: TRBJ2-3
V: TRBV20-1
CDR3: SASLITSGGPDTQY

J: TRBJ2-1
V: TRBV9
CDR3: AGSVGWGTYNEQF

J: TRBJ2-1
V: TRBV5-1
CDR3: ASSLDTGNIYNEQF

J: TRBJ2-3
V: TRBV24-1
CDR3: ATSAGLDTQY

J: TRBJ2-1
V: TRBV20-1
CDR3: SARLSGHLYNEQF

J: TRBJ1-2
V: TRBV5-1
CDR3: AGSLGQGAGGYT

J: TRBJ1-4
V: TRBV19
CDR3: ASIIPQRAPTNEKLF

J: TRBJ2-1
V: TRBV29-1
CDR3: SVERDLHGDEQF

J: TRBJ2-5
V: TRBV3-1
CDR3: ASSQRENHQETQY

J: TRBJ1-1
V: TRBV6-5
CDR3: ASNWGRNTEAF

J: TRBJ2-1
V: TRBV4-3
CDR3: ASSQGPPTTPYGVQF

J: TRBJ2-7
V: TRBV2
CDR3: ASTGDGYEQY

J: TRBJ1-1
V: TRBV20-1
CDR3: SARDPHSRTEAF

J: TRBJ1-5
V: TRBV6-2/TRBV6-3
CDR3: ASREFGQPQH

J: TRBJ1-1
V: TRBV20-1
CDR3: SASQIGGQMNTEAF

J: TRBJ1-2
V: TRBV29-1
CDR3: SVTGWALGYT

J: TRBJ2-3
V: TRBV28
CDR3: ASSSLPAVSTDTQY

J: TRBJ1-1
V: TRBV20-1
CDR3: SAVDSRTGALNTEAF

J: TRBJ2-5
V: TRBV20-1
CDR3: SASIRFQETQY

J: TRBJ2-1
V: TRBV4-1
CDR3: ASSLRGLAGNEQF

J: TRBJ1-2
V: TRBV9
CDR3: ASGKGSAHYGYT

J: TRBJ2-1
V: TRBV5-1
CDR3: ASSLGLAGINEQF

J: TRBJ2-3
V: TRBV20-1
CDR3: SARDPLARATDTQY

J: TRBJ1-2
V: TRBV12-3/TRBV12-4
CDR3: ASSPQTVYGYT

J: TRBJ1-2
V: TRBV12-3/TRBV12-4
CDR3: ASSRSNYGYT

J: TRBJ2-1
V: TRBV5-1
CDR3: ASSAFELTGEQF

J: TRBJ2-1
V: TRBV11-3
CDR3: ASSPTRDYNEQF

J: TRBJ1-1
V: TRBV12-3/TRBV12-4
CDR3: ASSLGRQGPEAF

J: TRBJ2-1
V: TRBV20-1
CDR3: SATLQGFYNEQF

J: TRBJ2-1
V: TRBV9
CDR3: ATSRTGGPSEQF

J: TRBJ1-5
V: TRBV5-1
CDR3: ASSAGETDDQPQH

J: TRBJ2-7
V: TRBV4-3
CDR3: ASSQDRFSPYEQY

J: TRBJ1-2
V: TRBV5-1
CDR3: ASSSNNRPEQRGYT

J: TRBJ2-1
V: TRBV28
CDR3: ASSWDRVDNEQF

J: TRBJ2-5
V: TRBV10-3
CDR3: AIRQSQGTEETQY

J: TRBJ2-3
V: TRBV7-8
CDR3: ASSQGAGRTDTQY